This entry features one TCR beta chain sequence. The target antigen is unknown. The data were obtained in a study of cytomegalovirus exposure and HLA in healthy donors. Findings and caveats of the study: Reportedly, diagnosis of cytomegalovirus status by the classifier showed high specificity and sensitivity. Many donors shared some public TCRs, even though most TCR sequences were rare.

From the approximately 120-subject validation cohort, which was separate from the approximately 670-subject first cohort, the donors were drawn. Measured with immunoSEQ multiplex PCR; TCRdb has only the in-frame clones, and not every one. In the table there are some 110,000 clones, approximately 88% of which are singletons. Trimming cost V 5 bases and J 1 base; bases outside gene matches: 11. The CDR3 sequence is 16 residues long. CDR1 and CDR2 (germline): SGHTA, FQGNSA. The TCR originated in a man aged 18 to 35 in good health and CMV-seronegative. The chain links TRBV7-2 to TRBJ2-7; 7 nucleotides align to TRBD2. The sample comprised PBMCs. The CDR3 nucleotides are TGTGCCAGCAGCCCGCAGGGCGGGAGATCGTCCTACGAGCAGTACTTC. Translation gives CASSPQGGRSSYEQYF.